The sample holds a few counts of the clone carrying this T cell receptor beta chain. The antigen remains undetermined. TCRdb re-derived calls from the 5' RACE reads in MiXCR, one entry per CDR3 protein. This repertoire shows 120,000 to 150,000 distinct CDR3 sequences, less than 20% found once; its top ten account for about 2.1%. These data belong to a study of T-cell memory formation after mild COVID-19. Looking at the study overall: In these data, TCR clusters were largely donor specific. Study-level findings and limits: Clones contracting over day 15 to 85 were CD4/CD8 balanced, with later expanders leaning CD4+.

This TCR came from an adult woman who had mild COVID-19 (a few samples of this study predate the infection). Cell type and time point are not known. Sequences were obtained from PBMCs or a T cell subset sorted from them (not recorded which).

The CDR3 DNA reads as TGCAGCGCGGGGGCAGGGGACGAGACCCAGTACTTC. It translates to CSAGAGDETQYF. The chain is built from TRBV29-1 and TRBJ2-5; D possibly uses TRBD1 or TRBD2 (6 bases each). V was cut by 7 bases and J by 5 bases, with 14 bases left in between. CDR3 length: 12 residues. Germline CDR1 SQVTM, CDR2 ANQGSEA.